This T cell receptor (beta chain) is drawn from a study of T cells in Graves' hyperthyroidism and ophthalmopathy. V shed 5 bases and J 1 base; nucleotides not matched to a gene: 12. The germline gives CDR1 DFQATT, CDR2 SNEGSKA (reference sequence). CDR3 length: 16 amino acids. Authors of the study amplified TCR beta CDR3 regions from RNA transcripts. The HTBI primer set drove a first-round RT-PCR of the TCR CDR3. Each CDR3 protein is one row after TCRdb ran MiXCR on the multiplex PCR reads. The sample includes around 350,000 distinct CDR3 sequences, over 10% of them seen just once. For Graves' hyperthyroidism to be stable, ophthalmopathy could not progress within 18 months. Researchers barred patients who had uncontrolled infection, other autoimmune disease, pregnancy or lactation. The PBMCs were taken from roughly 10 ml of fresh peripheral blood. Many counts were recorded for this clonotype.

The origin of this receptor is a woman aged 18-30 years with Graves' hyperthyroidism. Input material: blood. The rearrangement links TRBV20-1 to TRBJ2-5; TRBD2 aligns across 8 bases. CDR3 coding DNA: TGCAGTGCTTCCCGGGGGGGCGGGGGTACCCAAGAGACCCAGTACTTC. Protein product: CSASRGGGGTQETQYF.